The entry below describes one T cell receptor (beta chain). CDR1 MNHEY and CDR2 SMNVEV come from the germline V gene (reference sequence). The CDR3 is 16 amino acids. V shed 5 bases and J 3 bases; nucleotides not matched to a gene: 8. Produced via immunoSEQ multiplex PCR; TCRdb's table is partial and in-frame only. Among approximately 360,000 clones listed, 83% were seen once. Described treatment: roughly 19 received Ad26.COV2.S at low or high dose, single or two shots; about 5 received placebo; per-sample allocation not given. Collection of samples fell on day 63 after the first vaccine or placebo injection. It was an adult aged 18-55 years in Boston who was the donor. Vaccine was an Ad26 vector expressing Wuhan-strain SARS-CoV-2 spike. This record belongs to a study of Ad26.COV2.S vaccination and SARS-CoV-2 variants. Overall study context: Intramuscularly, Ad26.COV2.S was given either once or twice, 56 days apart.

The input for sequencing was peripheral blood, taken in a trial of Ad26.COV2.S vaccine versus placebo. This chain connects TRBV27 to TRBJ2-2, with 8 nucleotides matching TRBD1. This clonotype was sampled from a person between 18 and 65 years old who received the Ad26.COV2.S COVID-19 vaccine or a placebo. CDR3 region: CASSPQGALDTGELFF. The CDR3 DNA reads TGTGCCAGCAGTCCCCAGGGGGCGTTGGACACCGGGGAGCTGTTTTTT.